This is a list of T cell receptor beta chains from one sample in a study of cytomegalovirus exposure and HLA in healthy donors. The method was immunoSEQ multiplex PCR; TCRdb's version includes in-frame clones alone and lacks a portion of them. The sample carries 200,000 to 300,000 clones, 70% to 90% recorded once. Input material: PBMCs. These receptors all stem from a woman in her 30s in good health and CMV-seropositive. Both conserved end residues are part of each CDR3. The D gene is left open where the match is weak. Part of the rows lack a size; the others show once, few, many or a class for expanded clones.

J gene | D gene | V gene | clone size | CDR3 DNA | CDR3 protein
TRBJ1-2 | . | TRBV9 | . | TGTGCCAGCAGCGTAGCTGATGGTCGAGAGAACTATGGCTACACCTTC | CASSVADGRENYGYTF
TRBJ1-3 | TRBD1 | TRBV4-1 | . | TGCGCCAGCAGCCTCTTGACAGGGTCGGACACCATATATTTT | CASSLLTGSDTIYF
TRBJ1-1 | TRBD1 | TRBV11-1 | few | TGTGCCAGCAGCTCGCCCAACAGGGGGGACACTGAAGCTTTCTTT | CASSSPNRGDTEAFF
TRBJ1-1 | . | TRBV18 | once | TGTGCCAGCTCACCTTCCAAGGACAGTCGATTGAACACTGAAGCTTTCTTT | CASSPSKDSRLNTEAFF
TRBJ1-2 | . | TRBV6-5 | few | TGTGCCAGCAGGGCAGGAAACTATGGCTACACCTTC | CASRAGNYGYTF
TRBJ1-1 | TRBD1 | TRBV19 | once | TGTGCCAGTAACCGGGACAGGAACACTGAAGCTTTCTTT | CASNRDRNTEAFF
TRBJ2-1 | TRBD2 | TRBV27 | . | TGTGCCAGCAGGGCTAGCGGGAGGCCCCTCGGCCACTACAATGAGCAGTTCTTC | CASRASGRPLGHYNEQFF
TRBJ2-1 | . | TRBV20-1 | . | TGCAGTGCTACCAGACAGCGCGAGCAGTTCTTC | CSATRQREQFF
TRBJ2-7 | TRBD1 | TRBV6-5 | . | TGTGCCAGCACCCGACAGGGTAATCTCCACGAGCAGTACTTC | CASTRQGNLHEQYF
TRBJ2-7 | TRBD1 | TRBV19 | . | TGTGCCAGTAGCCTAGGGGACAGGGGCTCCTACGAGCAGTACTTC | CASSLGDRGSYEQYF
TRBJ2-2 | . | TRBV6-5 | . | TGTGCCAGCAGTTACAGGGGGGGGCCGAACACCGGGGAGCTGTTTTTT | CASSYRGGPNTGELFF
TRBJ2-1 | TRBD2 | TRBV27 | . | TGTGCCAGCACCCTAGCGGGACCCTACAATGAGCAGTTCTTC | CASTLAGPYNEQFF
TRBJ2-7 | TRBD1 | TRBV18 | once | TGTGCCAGCTCACAGTCCGGGACAGCCTACGAGCAGTACTTC | CASSQSGTAYEQYF
TRBJ2-2 | TRBD2 | TRBV19 | few | TGTGCCAGTAGTATTGGGCTAGCGGCCCCCGGGGAGCTGTTTTTT | CASSIGLAAPGELFF
TRBJ2-1 | TRBD2 | TRBV6-1 | once | TGTGCCAGCAGTAAGACTAGCGGGAGAGTCGGTGAGCAGTTCTTC | CASSKTSGRVGEQFF
TRBJ2-7 | . | TRBV9 | . | TGTGCCAGCAGCTCTCGCAAGGGGGGAGGGACCTACGAGCAGTACTTC | CASSSRKGGGTYEQYF
TRBJ2-7 | TRBD2 | TRBV29-1 | once | TGCAGCGTTGAGGGGTCCGTCGGGGAGGGGAACACCTACGAGCAGTACTTC | CSVEGSVGEGNTYEQYF
TRBJ2-1 | TRBD2 | TRBV19 | . | TGTGCCAGTAGTATAGCATCAGCGGGGGCCTACAATGAGCAGTTCTTC | CASSIASAGAYNEQFF
TRBJ1-1 | . | TRBV5-1 | once | TGCGCCAGTCGCCTTCAGGACACTGAAGCTTTCTTT | CASRLQDTEAFF
TRBJ2-3 | TRBD1 | TRBV5-5 | . | TGTGCCAGCAGCGAGACAGGGAAAGATACGCAGTATTTT | CASSETGKDTQYF
TRBJ1-1 | TRBD1 | TRBV15 | . | TGTGCCACCAGCAGAGATCCGAGACAGGGGCTTGCTGAAGCTTTCTTT | CATSRDPRQGLAEAFF
TRBJ2-7 | TRBD2 | TRBV11-2 | . | TGTGCCAGCAGCTTAGTTTTCACTAGCGGGATTTACGAGCAGTACTTC | CASSLVFTSGIYEQYF
TRBJ2-1 | TRBD2 | TRBV5-1 | once | TGCGCCAGCAGCTTGGCACGGACTAGCGGGAGGAACAATGAGCAGTTCTTC | CASSLARTSGRNNEQFF
TRBJ2-5 | TRBD1 | TRBV5-6 | . | TGTGCCAGCAGCTTGAGTTTAGGACAGGAATTGGAGACCCAGTACTTC | CASSLSLGQELETQYF
TRBJ2-7 | TRBD2 | TRBV9 | . | TGTGCCAGCAGCGCTTACCTGACTAGCGGGGTCTCCTACGAGCAGTACTTC | CASSAYLTSGVSYEQYF
TRBJ1-4 | . | TRBV30 | . | TGTGCCTGGAGTCCGTACTCGTTGCCGAATGAAAAACTGTTTTTT | CAWSPYSLPNEKLFF
TRBJ1-1 | TRBD1 | TRBV5-1 | . | TGCGCCAGCAGCCGGGACAGGCAATCCACTGAAGCTTTCTTT | CASSRDRQSTEAFF
TRBJ2-7 | . | TRBV11-3 | . | TGTGCCAGCAGTCGTGAGGGGGAAGACTACGAGCAGTACTTC | CASSREGEDYEQYF
TRBJ2-2 | TRBD1 | TRBV27 | . | TGTGCCAGCAGTGGTCTCATCCGGGACAGGGAAAACACCGGGGAGCTGTTTTTT | CASSGLIRDRENTGELFF
TRBJ1-1 | TRBD1 | TRBV30 | . | TGTGCCTGGAGTGTGTGGACAGGAAGCACTGAAGCTTTCTTT | CAWSVWTGSTEAFF
TRBJ2-2 | TRBD2 | TRBV2 | . | TGTGCCACCGTCACTAGCGGGAAGGCGAACACCGGGGAGCTGTTTTTT | CATVTSGKANTGELFF
TRBJ1-2 | . | TRBV9 | many | TGTGCCACAAGGGACTCCTTCTATGGCTACACCTTC | CATRDSFYGYTF
TRBJ1-5 | TRBD1 | TRBV5-1 | . | TGCGCCAGCAGCCAAGACAGGGATCAGCCCCAGCATTTT | CASSQDRDQPQHF
TRBJ2-1 | . | TRBV19 | . | TGTGCCAGTAGTACGACTAGTTCAGGCAATGAGCAGTTCTTC | CASSTTSSGNEQFF
TRBJ1-1 | . | TRBV6-5 | . | TGTGCCAGCAGTTGGTACAGGGACACTGAAGCTTTCTTT | CASSWYRDTEAFF
TRBJ1-2 | TRBD1 | TRBV7-9 | . | TGTGCCAGCAGCTTCGAACAGGGGAGCATTGGCTACACCTTC | CASSFEQGSIGYTF
TRBJ1-5 | . | TRBV19 | . | TGTGCCAGTAGTAAGGTGCCACCGGGGTTTCAGCCCCAGCATTTT | CASSKVPPGFQPQHF
TRBJ2-2 | TRBD2 | TRBV10-3 | . | TGTGCCATCAGTGAGTCGTCAATGCTAGCGGGAGCCCCCGGGGAGCTGTTTTTT | CAISESSMLAGAPGELFF
TRBJ1-5 | . | TRBV19 | . | TGTGCCAGTAGTATTGACAGAGATAGCAATCAGCCCCAGCATTTT | CASSIDRDSNQPQHF
TRBJ2-1 | TRBD1 | TRBV29-1 | . | TGCAGCGTTGAGCTTTCGCAGGGGACAGGTGAGCAGTTCTTC | CSVELSQGTGEQFF
TRBJ1-1 | TRBD1 | TRBV18 | . | TGTGCCAGCTCACCACCGGACAGGGGGCTGAACACTGAAGCTTTCTTT | CASSPPDRGLNTEAFF
TRBJ1-1 | . | TRBV11-2 | . | TGTGCCAGCTTAGCGGGGAACACTGAAGCTTTCTTT | CASLAGNTEAFF
TRBJ1-1 | . | TRBV30 | few | TGTGCCTGGAGTCCATCCGGGACTTACGCTGAAGCTTTCTTT | CAWSPSGTYAEAFF
TRBJ2-5 | TRBD2 | TRBV7-7 | . | TGTGCTAGCAGCTTAGGCCCTCGCCGGGCGGGAGTAGGAGAGACCCAGTACTTC | CASSLGPRRAGVGETQYF
TRBJ1-2 | . | TRBV14 | . | TGTGCCAGCAGCCAAGGTTTTGGGGCGAACTATGGCTACACCTTC | CASSQGFGANYGYTF
TRBJ1-2 | . | TRBV30 | . | TGTGCCTGGAGAGGAGTGGGGGGTGGAGAGGGCTACACCTTC | CAWRGVGGGEGYTF
TRBJ2-7 | TRBD1 | TRBV6-5 | . | TGTGCCAGCAGTACGACAGGGGATTACGAGCAGTACTTC | CASSTTGDYEQYF
TRBJ1-5 | . | TRBV11-1 | . | TGTGCCAGCAGCTTCAGGGTGGGGAAAGGTGGCAATCAGCCCCAGCATTTT | CASSFRVGKGGNQPQHF